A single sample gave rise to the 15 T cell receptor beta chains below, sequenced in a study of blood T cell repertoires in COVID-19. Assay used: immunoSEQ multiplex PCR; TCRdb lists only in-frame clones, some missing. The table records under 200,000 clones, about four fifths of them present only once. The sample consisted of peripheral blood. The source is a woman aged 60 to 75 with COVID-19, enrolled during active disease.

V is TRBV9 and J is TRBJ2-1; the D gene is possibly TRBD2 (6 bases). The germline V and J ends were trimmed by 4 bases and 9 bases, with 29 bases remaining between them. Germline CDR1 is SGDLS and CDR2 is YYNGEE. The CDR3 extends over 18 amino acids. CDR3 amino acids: CASSPRLLLSGGASEQFF. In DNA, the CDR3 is TGTGCCAGCAGCCCCCGACTCTTACTTAGCGGAGGGGCAAGTGAGCAGTTCTTC.

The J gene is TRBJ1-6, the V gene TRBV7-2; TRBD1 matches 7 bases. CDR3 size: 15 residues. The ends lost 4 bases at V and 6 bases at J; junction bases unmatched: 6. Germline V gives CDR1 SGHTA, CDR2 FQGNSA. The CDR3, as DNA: TGTGCCAGCAGCTCCCTGACAGGGAGTAATTCACCCCTCCACTTT. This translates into CASSSLTGSNSPLHF.

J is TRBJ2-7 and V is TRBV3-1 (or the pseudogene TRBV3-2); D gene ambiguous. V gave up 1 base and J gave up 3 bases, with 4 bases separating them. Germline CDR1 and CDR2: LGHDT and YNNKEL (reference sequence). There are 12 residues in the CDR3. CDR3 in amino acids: CASSQAHYEQYV. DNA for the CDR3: TGTGCCAGCAGCCAAGCCCACTACGAGCAGTACGTC.

This CDR3 is CASSLRLAGGYEQYF. Here the CDR3 DNA reads TGTGCCAGCAGTTTAAGACTAGCGGGAGGATACGAGCAGTACTTC. The gene calls are TRBV27 and TRBJ2-7, with TRBD2 matching over 13 bases. This CDR3 contains 15 residues. The V gene's germline CDR1 is MNHEY and CDR2 SMNVEV (reference sequence). The trim removed 2 bases at V and 4 bases at J, leaving 2 bases unmatched.

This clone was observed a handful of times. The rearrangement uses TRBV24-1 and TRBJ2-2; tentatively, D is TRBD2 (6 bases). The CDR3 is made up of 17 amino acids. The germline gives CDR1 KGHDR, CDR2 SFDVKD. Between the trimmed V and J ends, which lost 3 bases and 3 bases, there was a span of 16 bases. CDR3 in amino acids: CATSDPRGGAYTGELFF. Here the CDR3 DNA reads TGTGCCACCAGTGATCCCCGAGGCGGGGCTTACACCGGGGAGCTGTTTTTT.

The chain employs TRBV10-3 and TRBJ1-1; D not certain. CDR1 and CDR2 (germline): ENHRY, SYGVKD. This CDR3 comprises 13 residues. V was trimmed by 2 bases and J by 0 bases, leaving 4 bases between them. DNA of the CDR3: TGTGCCATCAGTGAGACAGTGAACACTGAAGCTTTCTTT. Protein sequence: CAISETVNTEAFF.

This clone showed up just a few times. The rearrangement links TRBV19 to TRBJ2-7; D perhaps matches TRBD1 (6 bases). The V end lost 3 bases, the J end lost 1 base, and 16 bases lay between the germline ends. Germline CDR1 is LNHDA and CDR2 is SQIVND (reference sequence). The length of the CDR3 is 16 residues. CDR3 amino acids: CASSIGTGSSSYEQYF. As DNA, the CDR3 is TGTGCCAGTAGTATTGGAACAGGGTCGTCTTCCTACGAGCAGTACTTC.

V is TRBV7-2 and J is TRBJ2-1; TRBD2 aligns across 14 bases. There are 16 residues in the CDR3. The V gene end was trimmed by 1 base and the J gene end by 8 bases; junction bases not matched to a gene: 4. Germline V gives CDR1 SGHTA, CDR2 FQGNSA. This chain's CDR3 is CASSLGTSGRMYEQFF. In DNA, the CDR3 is TGTGCCAGCAGCTTAGGGACTAGCGGGAGGATGTATGAGCAGTTCTTC.

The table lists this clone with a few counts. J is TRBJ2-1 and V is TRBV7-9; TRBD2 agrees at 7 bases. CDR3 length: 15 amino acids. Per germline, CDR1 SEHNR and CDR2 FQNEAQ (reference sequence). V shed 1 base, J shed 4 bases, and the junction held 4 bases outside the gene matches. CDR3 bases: TGTGCCAGCAGCTTAGGTCTAGCGGCATACAATGAGCAGTTCTTC. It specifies CASSLGLAAYNEQFF.

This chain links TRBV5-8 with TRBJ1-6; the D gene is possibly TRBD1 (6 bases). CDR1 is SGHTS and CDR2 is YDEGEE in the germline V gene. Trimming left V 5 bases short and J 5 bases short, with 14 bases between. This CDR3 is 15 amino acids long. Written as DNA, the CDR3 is TGTGCCAGCAGAAAAACAGGGATCAATAATTCACCCCTCCACTTT. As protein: CASRKTGINNSPLHF.

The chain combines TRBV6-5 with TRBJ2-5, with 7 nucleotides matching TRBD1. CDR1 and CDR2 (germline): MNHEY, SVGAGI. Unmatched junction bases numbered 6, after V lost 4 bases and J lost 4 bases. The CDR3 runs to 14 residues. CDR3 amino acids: CASSSGQARETQYF. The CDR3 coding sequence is TGTGCCAGCAGTTCCGGACAGGCGAGAGAGACCCAGTACTTC.

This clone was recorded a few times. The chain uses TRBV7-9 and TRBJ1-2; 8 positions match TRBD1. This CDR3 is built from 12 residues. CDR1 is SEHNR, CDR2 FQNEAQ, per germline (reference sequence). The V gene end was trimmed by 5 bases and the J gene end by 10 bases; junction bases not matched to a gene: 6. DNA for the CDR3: TGTGCCAGCAGCATCAACAGGGGGGACTACACCTTC. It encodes CASSINRGDYTF.

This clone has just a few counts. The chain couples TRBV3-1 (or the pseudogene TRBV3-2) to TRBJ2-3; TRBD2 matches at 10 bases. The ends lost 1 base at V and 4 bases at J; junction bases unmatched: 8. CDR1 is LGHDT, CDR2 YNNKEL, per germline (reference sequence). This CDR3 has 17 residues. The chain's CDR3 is CASSQVRQRGGADTQYF. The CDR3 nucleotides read TGTGCCAGCAGCCAAGTGAGGCAGCGGGGGGGCGCAGATACGCAGTATTTT.

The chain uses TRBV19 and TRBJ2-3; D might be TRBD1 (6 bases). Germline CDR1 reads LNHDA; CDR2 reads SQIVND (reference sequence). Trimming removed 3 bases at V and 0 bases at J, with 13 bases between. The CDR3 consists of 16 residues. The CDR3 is CASSIPGQSSTDTQYF. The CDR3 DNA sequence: TGTGCCAGTAGTATCCCCGGACAGTCCAGCACAGATACGCAGTATTTT.

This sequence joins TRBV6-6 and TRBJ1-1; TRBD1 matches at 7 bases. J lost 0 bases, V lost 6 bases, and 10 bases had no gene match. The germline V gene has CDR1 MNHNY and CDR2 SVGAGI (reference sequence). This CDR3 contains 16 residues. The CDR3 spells CASSPGTEKMNTEAFF. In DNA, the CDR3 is TGTGCCAGCAGCCCCGGGACAGAAAAAATGAACACTGAAGCTTTCTTT.